The 17 T cell receptor beta chains in this list originate from one sample, sequenced in a study of CD8+ T cells in alopecia areata. Sequencing templates came from extracted RNA that was reverse transcribed into cDNA. Clones were read by immunoSEQ multiplex PCR, and TCRdb kept only the in-frame ones, dropping some. The sample consists of about 150,000 clones, approximately 50% of them appearing once. Sequenced material: CD4+ T cells sorted from blood. The source is a human donor with alopecia areata.

The chain uses TRBV7-3 and TRBJ2-7; 9 nucleotides agree with TRBD1. Trimming cost V 5 bases and J 3 bases; bases outside gene matches: 5. Germline loops: CDR1 SGHTA, CDR2 FQGTGA. The CDR3 length is 14 residues. The CDR3 loop is CASSRPTGGYEQYF. As DNA, the CDR3 is TGTGCCAGCAGCCGACCGACAGGGGGCTACGAGCAGTACTTC.

The V call is TRBV5-8, the J call TRBJ2-2; D gene unclear. Trimming took off 4 bases at V and 8 bases at J, with 9 bases between the two ends. CDR3 length: 12 amino acids. Germline V lookup: CDR1 SGHTS, CDR2 YDEGEE. This CDR3 is CASSRWKGELFF. DNA for the CDR3: TGTGCCAGCAGCCGTTGGAAGGGGGAGCTGTTTTTT.

This clone was found a few times. The J gene is TRBJ2-7, the V gene TRBV29-1, with D possibly TRBD2 on 5 matching bases. From germline, CDR1 is SQVTM and CDR2 ANQGSEA. This CDR3 is 13 amino acids long. V was shortened by 2 bases and J by 7 bases, with 15 bases between the two germline ends. CDR3 sequence (DNA): TGCAGCGTTGAACCGCTCGGGGTGGGGGAGCAGTACTTC. It is translated as CSVEPLGVGEQYF.

Turning to this clone: At one end, the junction sequence differs from germline, possibly due to a read error. This sequence joins TRBV30 and TRBJ1-2, with D possibly being TRBD1 (5 bases). The CDR3 consists of 11 residues. CDR1 and CDR2 from the germline V gene are GTSNPN and SVGIG (reference sequence). This CDR3 reads CAWSVGGSAFF. In DNA, the CDR3 is TGTGCCTGGAGCGTGGGGGGGAGCGCCTTCTTC.

The chain employs TRBV29-1 and TRBJ1-4; 11 nucleotides align to TRBD1. The CDR3 extends over 13 amino acids. CDR1 SQVTM and CDR2 ANQGSEA come from the germline V gene. With 4 bases clipped from V and 6 bases from J, the junction kept 1 base outside the gene matches. CDR3 region: CSVGDRGDEKLFF. The DNA of the CDR3 is TGCAGCGTTGGGGACAGGGGGGATGAAAAACTGTTTTTT.

V is TRBV29-1 and J is TRBJ2-3, with D possibly being TRBD2 (5 bases). CDR1 is SQVTM, CDR2 ANQGSEA, per germline. This CDR3 comprises 12 residues. Trimming took 5 bases from V and 5 from J, leaving 11 bases between them. CDR3 region: CSVRTGEDTQYF. The CDR3 DNA is TGCAGCGTTCGGACTGGGGAAGATACGCAGTATTTT.

This chain uses TRBV5-1 with TRBJ2-1; TRBD2 matches at 10 bases. Germline V lookup: CDR1 SGHRS, CDR2 YFSETQ. The trim removed 4 bases at V and 0 bases at J, leaving 1 base unmatched. The CDR3 has 15 residues. CDR3: CASSASGSSYNEQFF. The CDR3 coding sequence is TGCGCCAGCAGCGCTAGCGGGAGCTCCTACAATGAGCAGTTCTTC. The full variable domain, its missing parts supplied by reference TRBV5-1 and TRBJ2-1, is KAGVTQTPRYLIKTRGQQVTLSCSPISGHRSVSWYQQTPGQGLQFLFEYFSETQRNKGNFPGRFSGRQFSNSRSEMNVSTLELGDSALYLCASSASGSSYNEQFFGPGTRLTVL.

V and J are TRBV2 and TRBJ2-7; D assignment may be TRBD1 or TRBD2 (6 bases each). The CDR3 has 14 residues. CDR1 SNHLY and CDR2 FYNNEI come from the germline V gene. Trimming stripped 8 bases from V and 7 bases from J, with 21 bases between. CDR3 region: CASVGQGTGGEQYF. CDR3 coding DNA: TGTGCCAGCGTTGGGCAGGGGACTGGTGGTGAGCAGTACTTC.

The rearrangement uses TRBV20-1 and TRBJ2-3, with TRBD1 matching 7 bases. V shed 4 bases, J shed 11 bases, and the junction held 3 bases outside the gene matches. Per germline, CDR1 DFQATT and CDR2 SNEGSKA (reference sequence). The CDR3 has 10 residues. The chain's CDR3 is CSATGTEQYF. CDR3 bases: TGCAGTGCTACCGGGACAGAGCAGTATTTT.

The CDR3 region is CASTQGSGLDEKLFF. CDR3 coding DNA: TGTGCCAGCACCCAGGGGTCAGGGCTGGATGAAAAACTGTTTTTT. This sequence joins TRBV6-6 and TRBJ1-4; D perhaps matches TRBD1 (6 bases). The germline gives CDR1 MNHNY, CDR2 SVGAGI (reference sequence). V was cut by 7 bases and J by 6 bases, with 18 bases left in between. The length of the CDR3 is 15 residues.

This clone was seen only a few times. The CDR3 here is CASSIPWGGDYGYTF. CDR3 nucleotides: TGTGCCAGTAGTATACCCTGGGGAGGAGACTATGGCTACACCTTC. J is TRBJ1-2 and V is TRBV19; D is ambiguous. Germline CDR1 and CDR2: LNHDA and SQIVND (reference sequence). CDR3 length: 15 residues. V gave up 2 bases and J gave up 3 bases, with 13 bases separating them.

In its sample, this clone was seen a few times. The chain recombines TRBV29-1 with TRBJ2-1; 8 nucleotides agree with TRBD2. With V trimmed by 3 bases and J by 0 bases, 4 bases remained unmatched. The CDR3 consists of 15 residues. The germline CDR1 and CDR2 sequences are SQVTM and ANQGSEA. The CDR3 sequence: CSVERLAGSYNEQFF. DNA of the CDR3: TGCAGCGTTGAGAGGCTAGCGGGCTCCTACAATGAGCAGTTCTTC.

This clone was seen only once. The chain joins TRBV11-2 to TRBJ1-1, with D possibly being TRBD1 (5 bases). The CDR3 consists of 14 residues. With 0 bases removed from V and 8 bases from J, the gap between germline ends came to 13 bases. The germline V gene has CDR1 SGHAT and CDR2 FQNNGV. CDR3 region: CASSLDVSHREAFF. CDR3 DNA sequence: TGTGCCAGCAGCTTAGATGTCTCCCACAGGGAAGCTTTCTTT.

This clone was counted between two and nine times. The CDR3 here is CASSTAGGSHEQYF. Here the CDR3 DNA reads TGTGCCAGCAGTACCGCGGGGGGGTCCCACGAGCAGTACTTC. The chain employs TRBV28 and TRBJ2-7, with 9 bases lining up with TRBD2. Germline CDR1 reads MDHEN; CDR2 reads SYDVKM. After removal of 5 bases from V and 5 bases from J, the junction contained 7 bases not matched to a gene. The CDR3 totals 14 residues.

A word on this clone: Distinct nucleotide sequences in the sample also encode this CDR3. The J gene is TRBJ2-5, the V gene TRBV29-1; TRBD2 agrees at 12 bases. Germline V gene data show CDR1 as SQVTM and CDR2 as ANQGSEA. V trimming: 6 bases; J trimming: 2 bases; junction bases outside the gene matches: 1. The CDR3 is 13 residues long. CDR3 bases: TGCAGCGTCGGGACTAGCGGGCAAGAGACCCAGTACTTC. Protein: CSVGTSGQETQYF.

The chain joins TRBV10-3 to TRBJ2-3, with TRBD2 identical over 11 bases. The CDR3 runs 15 residues. V shed 4 bases and J 5 bases; nucleotides not matched to a gene: 5. The V gene's germline CDR1 is ENHRY and CDR2 SYGVKD. Written as DNA, the CDR3 is TGTGCCATCAGTGGACTAGCGGGATCAGGAGATACGCAGTATTTT. Residues: CAISGLAGSGDTQYF.

V usage is TRBV29-1 and J usage is TRBJ1-5; 8 positions agree with TRBD1. The length of the CDR3 is 13 residues. The V segment lost 5 bases and the J segment 5 bases; nucleotides outside the gene matches: 5. Germline V gene data show CDR1 as SQVTM and CDR2 as ANQGSEA. This CDR3 reads CSVSDRVDQPQHF. In DNA form, the CDR3 reads TGCAGCGTTTCGGACAGGGTAGATCAGCCCCAGCATTTT.